A selection of T cell receptor beta chains follows, all from one sample in a study of OX40 agonist ivuxolimab in advanced cancers. Sequencing used immunoSEQ multiplex PCR; TCRdb keeps in-frame clones, though not all of them. The table shows over 85,000 clones, with roughly 85% occurring only once. Sequencing was performed on CD4+ or CD8+ T cells sorted from blood, taken in a trial of the OX40 agonist ivuxolimab. Source of these receptors: an adult with an advanced solid tumor such as melanoma, head and neck, liver or kidney cancer. Each CDR3 is given with its conserved first and last residue. The D gene is left open where the match is weak. Where a row states a size, it is once, few, many or the class of an expanded clone; other rows omit it.

V,J,size,D,CDR3,DNA
TRBV7-9,TRBJ1-2,.,.,CASSPGVRSYGYTF,TGTGCCAGCAGCCCAGGAGTGAGGTCCTATGGCTACACCTTC
TRBV28,TRBJ2-3,.,.,CASNTAGGTDTQYF,TGTGCCAGCAACACTGCTGGGGGAACAGATACGCAGTATTTT
TRBV5-1,TRBJ2-5,.,TRBD2,CASSLPFSGGETQYF,TGCGCCAGCAGCTTGCCCTTCTCGGGAGGAGAGACCCAGTACTTC
TRBV7-8,TRBJ1-2,.,.,CASSKLRDGSYGYTF,TGTGCCAGCAGCAAACTCAGGGATGGGAGCTATGGCTACACCTTC
TRBV5-6,TRBJ2-7,.,.,CASSLDAPGSYYEQYF,TGTGCCAGCAGCTTGGACGCACCGGGTTCCTATTACGAGCAGTACTTC
TRBV27,TRBJ1-2,.,.,CASSLEGGYGYTF,TGTGCCAGCAGTTTAGAAGGGGGCTATGGCTACACCTTC
TRBV6-5,TRBJ1-4,.,.,CASRVTGPEEKLFF,TGTGCCAGCAGGGTGACAGGTCCGGAGGAAAAACTGTTTTTT
TRBV7-3,TRBJ2-7,.,.,CASSSASGRRQYF,TGTGCCAGCAGCTCGGCCTCGGGTCGGCGGCAGTACTTC
TRBV5-6,TRBJ1-1,.,.,CASSPRGRFGTEAFF,TGTGCCAGCAGCCCTCGGGGGAGGTTTGGGACTGAAGCTTTCTTT
TRBV7-9,TRBJ2-5,.,.,CASSLPGGRGETQYF,TGTGCCAGCAGCCTCCCTGGGGGCAGGGGTGAGACCCAGTACTTC
TRBV7-9,TRBJ2-2,.,.,CASSLLAGTGELFF,TGTGCCAGCAGTCTACTGGCCGGCACCGGGGAGCTGTTTTTT
TRBV5-8,TRBJ1-4,once,TRBD1,CASSDRVNEKLFF,TGTGCCAGCAGCGACAGGGTAAATGAAAAACTGTTTTTT
TRBV5-6,TRBJ2-3,.,.,CASSLRLVGGPDTQYF,TGTGCCAGCAGCTTACGGTTAGTGGGGGGGCCCGATACGCAGTATTTT
TRBV10-3,TRBJ1-2,.,.,CAIKAPGEGGYTF,TGTGCCATCAAGGCCCCAGGGGAAGGCGGCTACACCTTC
TRBV7-3,TRBJ2-2,.,.,CASSPQEGWETGELFF,TGTGCCAGCAGCCCGCAGGAGGGGTGGGAGACCGGGGAGCTGTTTTTT
TRBV7-7,TRBJ2-2,.,.,CASSLSPGGTGELFF,TGTGCTAGCAGCTTATCCCCAGGCGGCACCGGGGAGCTGTTTTTT
TRBV14,TRBJ2-4,once,.,CASSLRGAENIQYF,TGTGCCAGCAGCCTCAGGGGGGCGGAAAACATTCAGTACTTC
TRBV5-4,TRBJ2-2,once,.,CASSADPNTGELFF,TGTGCCAGCAGCGCCGACCCAAACACCGGGGAGCTGTTTTTT
TRBV5-1,TRBJ2-1,.,.,CASSQIINEQFF,TGCGCCAGCAGCCAGATAATCAATGAGCAGTTCTTC
TRBV2,TRBJ2-2,.,.,CASRAGSTGELFF,TGTGCCAGCAGGGCGGGGAGCACCGGGGAGCTGTTTTTT
TRBV19,TRBJ2-7,.,TRBD2,CASSFGTSGAEQYF,TGTGCCAGTAGTTTTGGGACTAGTGGAGCCGAGCAGTACTTC
TRBV29-1,TRBJ2-7,few,.,CSVELRDEQYF,TGCAGCGTTGAACTCAGGGACGAGCAGTACTTC
TRBV28,TRBJ2-5,once,.,CASSGLQETQYF,TGTGCCAGCAGCGGACTGCAAGAGACCCAGTACTTC
TRBV9,TRBJ1-4,.,.,CASSSGRGLGGARGEKLFF,TGTGCCAGCAGCTCAGGAAGGGGTCTGGGGGGAGCACGGGGTGAAAAACTGTTTTTT
TRBV9,TRBJ1-5,.,.,CASSASTWGSNQPQHF,TGTGCCAGCAGCGCCTCAACATGGGGAAGCAATCAGCCCCAGCATTTT
TRBV6-6,TRBJ2-2,.,TRBD2,CASSPRERGTTGELFF,TGTGCCAGCAGCCCCAGGGAGCGGGGGACCACCGGGGAGCTGTTTTTT
TRBV2,TRBJ1-1,.,TRBD1,CASSPLTSTGVGAFF,TGTGCCAGCAGTCCTCTAACCTCTACAGGGGTTGGGGCTTTCTTT
TRBV6-1,TRBJ2-7,.,.,CASSYYEQYF,TGTGCCAGCAGTTACTACGAGCAGTACTTC
TRBV19,TRBJ1-1,few,TRBD1,CASRTGPGITEAFF,TGTGCCAGCCGGACAGGCCCGGGTATCACTGAAGCTTTCTTT
TRBV5-5,TRBJ2-3,few,TRBD1,CASSSDEGTGATDTQYF,TGTGCCAGCAGCTCGGACGAGGGAACAGGGGCTACAGATACGCAGTATTTT
TRBV6-1,TRBJ1-2,few,.,CASRERGFGGYTF,TGTGCCAGCAGGGAAAGAGGGTTCGGTGGCTACACCTTC
TRBV21-1,TRBJ2-7,once,.,CASSPGRGAYEQYF,TGTGCCAGCAGCCCTGGAAGGGGCGCCTACGAGCAGTACTTC
TRBV5-6,TRBJ2-7,.,TRBD1,CASSGGTGVGDEQYF,TGTGCCAGCAGCGGAGGGACAGGGGTCGGCGACGAGCAGTACTTC
TRBV29-1,TRBJ2-5,once,.,CSVGRVGGRETQYF,TGCAGCGTGGGGAGGGTAGGGGGCAGGGAGACCCAGTACTTC
TRBV15,TRBJ2-7,.,.,CATSRVAWPRPFYEQYF,TGTGCCACCAGCAGGGTAGCGTGGCCGAGACCCTTCTACGAGCAGTACTTC
TRBV6-5,TRBJ1-6,.,.,CASSYGQGYNSPLHF,TGTGCCAGCAGTTACGGTCAGGGGTATAATTCACCCCTCCACTTT
TRBV6-5,TRBJ1-4,.,.,CASSYSGRAELFF,TGTGCCAGCAGTTACTCGGGGCGCGCGGAACTGTTTTTT
TRBV18,TRBJ2-5,.,.,CASSPTQQETQYF,TGTGCCAGCTCACCCACACAGCAAGAGACCCAGTACTTC
TRBV28,TRBJ2-7,.,.,CASTLVSGAGSVRQYF,TGTGCCAGCACCCTCGTCTCTGGCGCGGGATCGGTACGGCAGTACTTC
TRBV18,TRBJ2-7,.,TRBD1,CASSQPGQMSSYEQYF,TGTGCCAGCTCACAACCGGGACAGATGAGCTCCTACGAGCAGTACTTC
TRBV9,TRBJ2-2,.,.,CASSVGRGFGNTGELFF,TGTGCCAGCAGCGTAGGGAGAGGGTTCGGGAACACCGGGGAGCTGTTTTTT
TRBV20-1,TRBJ1-1,few,.,CSATSAELGNF,TGCAGTGCTACGAGTGCTGAGCTGGGGAATTTT
TRBV7-3,TRBJ2-3,.,TRBD2,CASSAGLVTDTQYF,TGTGCCAGCAGCGCCGGACTAGTAACAGATACGCAGTATTTT
TRBV9,TRBJ1-2,.,.,CASSVEGGAVYGYTF,TGTGCCAGCAGCGTAGAGGGTGGGGCGGTCTATGGCTACACCTTC
TRBV5-4,TRBJ2-5,.,TRBD2,CASSLGGGETQYF,TGTGCCAGCAGCCTCGGGGGGGGAGAGACCCAGTACTTC
TRBV7-2,TRBJ2-1,.,.,CASGAGAEQFF,TGTGCCAGCGGGGCAGGGGCTGAGCAGTTCTTC
TRBV29-1,TRBJ1-1,few,.,CSVMTGPTIDAFF,TGCAGCGTTATGACAGGACCCACGATCGATGCTTTCTTT
TRBV28,TRBJ2-7,.,.,CASSLTGYEQYF,TGTGCCAGCAGTTTAACGGGTTACGAGCAGTACTTC
TRBV19,TRBJ1-4,once,.,CASSLGALGEKLFF,TGTGCCAGTAGTTTAGGGGCCTTGGGAGAAAAACTGTTTTTT
TRBV9,TRBJ2-3,.,.,CASSVLSGLTDTQYF,TGTGCCAGCAGCGTATTGTCGGGGCTCACAGATACGCAGTATTTT